Sequencing of this T cell receptor beta chain was carried out in a study of tissue T cells after allogeneic stem cell transplantation. Germline V gene sequence: CDR1 SGHTA, CDR2 FQGNSA. This CDR3 contains 15 residues. The V end was cut by 5 bases, the J end by 3 bases, with 16 bases between. Study conclusions and caveats: Blood and spleen captured only part of the tissue TCR repertoire. Within patients, tissue anatomy strongly shaped TCR repertoire composition.

A word on this clone: What it recognizes is unknown.

The repertoire was sequenced with immunoSEQ multiplex PCR; TCRdb's copy has only in-frame clones and lacks some. Here the sample spans about 40,000 clones, over 85% being singletons. Sequenced material: blood, taken before transplantation. The TCR sequence derives from a woman aged 35-75 years who later had graft-versus-host disease after an allogeneic stem cell transplant. The chain links TRBV7-2 to TRBJ1-1; unclear D gene. The CDR3 coding sequence is TGTGCCAGCAGCCACCGTACGGGCTCGCACACTGAAGCTTTCTTT. Translated, it gives CASSHRTGSHTEAFF.